A selection of T cell receptor beta chains follows, all from one sample in a study of control samples from healthy donors and cancer patients. Profiling relied on immunoSEQ multiplex PCR, and the TCRdb table lists in-frame clones only, not all of them. The sample has under 200,000 clones; 91% are singletons. The sample comprised blood. Receptor source: a woman in her 30s in good health. The CDR3 runs from the conserved cysteine through the conserved F or W. D genes are given only for firm matches. Clone size appears in some rows only: once, few, many, or a class for an expanded clone.

TGTGCCACCAGTGATCCGACAGTCCCTAATGAAAAACTGTTTTTT | CATSDPTVPNEKLFF | TRBJ1-4 | NA | TRBV24-1 | few
TGTGCCAGCAGTTACGGGAGGGCGGGGAATGAGCAGTTCTTC | CASSYGRAGNEQFF | TRBJ2-1 | TRBD2 | TRBV6-5 | NA
TGCGCCAGCAGCCAAGAAAGGACAGGGGGTGGCTACACCTTC | CASSQERTGGGYTF | TRBJ1-2 | TRBD1 | TRBV4-1 | NA
TGTGCCAGCAGCTTGGGGGGAACTAGCACAGATACGCAGTATTTT | CASSLGGTSTDTQYF | TRBJ2-3 | NA | TRBV7-9 | NA
TGTGCCAGCAGTTTACGGGGGGATGGCTACACCTTC | CASSLRGDGYTF | TRBJ1-2 | NA | TRBV27 | NA
TGTGCCAGTAGGGGACAGGAGATCTATAGCAATCAGCCCCAGCATTTT | CASRGQEIYSNQPQHF | TRBJ1-5 | TRBD1 | TRBV19 | NA
TGTGCCAGCAGTGAGGGGAGGGGCACAACTAATGAAAAACTGTTTTTT | CASSEGRGTTNEKLFF | TRBJ1-4 | NA | TRBV6-1 | NA
TGTGCCAGCAGTTTAGAGCTAGCGGGCGCCAAAAACATTCAGTACTTC | CASSLELAGAKNIQYF | TRBJ2-4 | TRBD2 | TRBV28 | NA
TGTGCCAGCAGTTTATCGGTAGGGCGGGAGTCCTACGAGCAGTACTTC | CASSLSVGRESYEQYF | TRBJ2-7 | TRBD2 | TRBV27 | NA
TGTGCCAGCAGAAGACAGGGCGATGAGCAGTTCTTC | CASRRQGDEQFF | TRBJ2-1 | TRBD1 | TRBV11-1 | NA
TGTGCCAGCAGTGGGAGGGGGCGCAGGGGCTACACCTTC | CASSGRGRRGYTF | TRBJ1-2 | TRBD1 | TRBV2 | NA
TGTGCCAGTAGTTCCCCGGGACAGGGGGCCGAAAAACTGTTTTTT | CASSSPGQGAEKLFF | TRBJ1-4 | TRBD1 | TRBV19 | NA
TGCGCCAGCAGCCAGCTGGGCCGGAGAAACTATGGCTACACCTTC | CASSQLGRRNYGYTF | TRBJ1-2 | NA | TRBV4-1 | NA
TGTGCCAGCAGTCCTACAGGTTCCATCTCCTACGAGCAGTACTTC | CASSPTGSISYEQYF | TRBJ2-7 | NA | TRBV6-5 | NA
TGCGCCAGCAGTGACCCAGGGACAGGGCAGCCCCAGCATTTT | CASSDPGTGQPQHF | TRBJ1-5 | TRBD1 | TRBV10-2 | NA
TGTGCCAGCAGTGAACAGGGGGCGACTGGGGCCAACGTCCTGACTTTC | CASSEQGATGANVLTF | TRBJ2-6 | TRBD1 | TRBV6-1 | NA
TGTGCCACCAGCAGAGTCGCTAGCTCCTACAATGAGCAGTTCTTC | CATSRVASSYNEQFF | TRBJ2-1 | NA | TRBV15 | NA
TGTGCCAGCAGTGAGGCAGGGGGCTCAATTGGCTACACCTTC | CASSEAGGSIGYTF | TRBJ1-2 | TRBD1 | TRBV2 | NA
TGTGCCAGCAGGGACGGACAGCTAAATTCACCCCTCCACTTT | CASRDGQLNSPLHF | TRBJ1-6 | NA | TRBV28 | few
TGCGCCAGCAGCTTGGTAGGACAGGGATCCTACGAGCAGTACTTC | CASSLVGQGSYEQYF | TRBJ2-7 | TRBD1 | TRBV5-1 | NA
TGTGCCAGCAGTTACAGGGCAACTAATGAAAAACTGTTTTTT | CASSYRATNEKLFF | TRBJ1-4 | NA | TRBV6-5 | NA
TGCAGCGTTGGGACAGGGGGGAACAATCAGCCCCAGCATTTT | CSVGTGGNNQPQHF | TRBJ1-5 | TRBD1 | TRBV29-1 | NA
TGTGCCAGCAGTGACGGAGGGAGCTCCTATAATTCACCCCTCCACTTT | CASSDGGSSYNSPLHF | TRBJ1-6 | NA | TRBV6-4 | NA
TGTGCCAGCAACAGGGGGGCCACTGAAGCTTTCTTT | CASNRGATEAFF | TRBJ1-1 | TRBD1 | TRBV2 | NA
TGTGCCAGCAGCCCCCCGACAGGCGGTAATTCACCCCTCCACTTT | CASSPPTGGNSPLHF | TRBJ1-6 | NA | TRBV6-5 | NA
TGTGCCAGCAGCTTAGGGGCTTCACCCCTCCACTTT | CASSLGASPLHF | TRBJ1-6 | NA | TRBV7-9 | once
TGTGCCAGCTCACCAATGGATAACTATGGCTACACCTTC | CASSPMDNYGYTF | TRBJ1-2 | NA | TRBV18 | NA
TGTGCCAGCAGCAAAGCGGGACAGGGGGCACCCACTGAAGCTTTCTTT | CASSKAGQGAPTEAFF | TRBJ1-1 | NA | TRBV21-1 | NA
TGTGCCAGCAGTTACCGGGGACAGCTCACAGATACGCAGTATTTT | CASSYRGQLTDTQYF | TRBJ2-3 | TRBD1 | TRBV6-5 | NA
TGTGCCAGCAGTTACCTCGGACTAGCGGGAGGATATGAGCAGTTCTTC | CASSYLGLAGGYEQFF | TRBJ2-1 | TRBD2 | TRBV6-2/TRBV6-3 | NA
TGCAGCGTTGAAACCCCGACAGGGTGGCAAGAGACCCAGTACTTC | CSVETPTGWQETQYF | TRBJ2-5 | TRBD1 | TRBV29-1 | NA
TGTGCCAGCAGTTTCACCGGGACAGGGATAGCCAAAAACATTCAGTACTTC | CASSFTGTGIAKNIQYF | TRBJ2-4 | TRBD1 | TRBV27 | NA
TGTGCCAGCAGTTCGAGGGACAGGGGGAGGAACTATGGCTACACCTTC | CASSSRDRGRNYGYTF | TRBJ1-2 | TRBD1 | TRBV27 | NA
TGTGCCAGAAGCTTAGTCCAGGGGGCCAACTATGGCTACACCTTC | CARSLVQGANYGYTF | TRBJ1-2 | NA | TRBV7-5 | once
TGCGCCAGCAGCCAAGACAGGGTCACAACTAATGAAAAACTGTTTTTT | CASSQDRVTTNEKLFF | TRBJ1-4 | NA | TRBV4-1 | NA
TGTGCCAGCAGACGGGACAGCTCCTACGAGCAGTACTTC | CASRRDSSYEQYF | TRBJ2-7 | TRBD1 | TRBV27 | few
TGTGCCAGTAGGGGGACTAGCGTCCAAGAGACCCAGTACTTC | CASRGTSVQETQYF | TRBJ2-5 | TRBD2 | TRBV19 | once
TGTGCCAGCAGCCCCGGGACAGCTAACTATGGCTACACCTTC | CASSPGTANYGYTF | TRBJ1-2 | TRBD1 | TRBV7-6 | NA
TGTGCCACCAGCAGAGGCCGTGACAGGAGACAAGAGACCCAGTACTTC | CATSRGRDRRQETQYF | TRBJ2-5 | NA | TRBV15 | NA
TGCAGCGTTGGGGGGTCCTCCTACAATGAGCAGTTCTTC | CSVGGSSYNEQFF | TRBJ2-1 | NA | TRBV29-1 | NA
TGTGCCAGCAGCTTGGCGACAGGTTATGGCTACACCTTC | CASSLATGYGYTF | TRBJ1-2 | NA | TRBV5-5 | NA
TGCGCCAGCAGCTTAGGGGACGAGCAGTACTTC | CASSLGDEQYF | TRBJ2-7 | NA | TRBV5-1 | NA
TGTGCCAGCCCCCAGGGGGCGAACACCGGGGAGCTGTTTTTT | CASPQGANTGELFF | TRBJ2-2 | TRBD1 | TRBV19 | NA
TGTGCCAGCAGTGAGTACGGGGGCTCCCAAGAGACCCAGTACTTC | CASSEYGGSQETQYF | TRBJ2-5 | NA | TRBV6-1 | NA
TGTGCCAGCAGCCCGGGACAGACCTACGAGCAGTACTTC | CASSPGQTYEQYF | TRBJ2-7 | TRBD1 | TRBV7-3 | NA
TGTGCCAGCAGCACCGGGACAGGGTTCTACGAGCAGTACTTC | CASSTGTGFYEQYF | TRBJ2-7 | TRBD1 | TRBV5-6 | NA
TGTGCCAGCTCACCGGGACAGGCAGAGACCCAGTACTTC | CASSPGQAETQYF | TRBJ2-5 | TRBD1 | TRBV18 | NA
TGTGCCAGCAGCCCCTCGAGCGGGGGGGGGTATACGCAGTATTTT | CASSPSSGGGYTQYF | TRBJ2-3 | TRBD2 | TRBV7-3 | NA
TGTGCCAGCTCACCGAAACTAGCGAGCCAAGAGACCCAGTACTTC | CASSPKLASQETQYF | TRBJ2-5 | TRBD2 | TRBV18 | NA
TGTGCCAGCTCACCGACAGGGGCGCGCGGGGCCAACGTCCTGACTTTC | CASSPTGARGANVLTF | TRBJ2-6 | TRBD1 | TRBV18 | NA
TGTGCCAGCAGCAGCGGACAGGGCACTGAAGCTTTCTTT | CASSSGQGTEAFF | TRBJ1-1 | NA | TRBV21-1 | NA
TGTGCCAGCAGCAGAACAGGGGGAGGAAACACCATATATTTT | CASSRTGGGNTIYF | TRBJ1-3 | TRBD1 | TRBV3-1/TRBV3-2 | NA
TGTGCCAGCAGTTACCCGGGACAGGGTAACTATGGCTACACCTTC | CASSYPGQGNYGYTF | TRBJ1-2 | TRBD1 | TRBV6-5 | NA